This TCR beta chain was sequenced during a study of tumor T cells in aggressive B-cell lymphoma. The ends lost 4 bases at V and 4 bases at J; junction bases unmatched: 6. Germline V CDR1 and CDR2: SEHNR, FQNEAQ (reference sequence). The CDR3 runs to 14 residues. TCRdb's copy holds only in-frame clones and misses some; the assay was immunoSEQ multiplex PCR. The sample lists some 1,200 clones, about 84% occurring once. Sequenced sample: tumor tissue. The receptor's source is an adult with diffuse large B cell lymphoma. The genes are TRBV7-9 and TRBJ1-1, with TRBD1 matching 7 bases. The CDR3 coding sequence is TGTGCCAGCAGCTCGCTACAGGGGATCACTGAAGCTTTCTTT. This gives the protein CASSSLQGITEAFF.